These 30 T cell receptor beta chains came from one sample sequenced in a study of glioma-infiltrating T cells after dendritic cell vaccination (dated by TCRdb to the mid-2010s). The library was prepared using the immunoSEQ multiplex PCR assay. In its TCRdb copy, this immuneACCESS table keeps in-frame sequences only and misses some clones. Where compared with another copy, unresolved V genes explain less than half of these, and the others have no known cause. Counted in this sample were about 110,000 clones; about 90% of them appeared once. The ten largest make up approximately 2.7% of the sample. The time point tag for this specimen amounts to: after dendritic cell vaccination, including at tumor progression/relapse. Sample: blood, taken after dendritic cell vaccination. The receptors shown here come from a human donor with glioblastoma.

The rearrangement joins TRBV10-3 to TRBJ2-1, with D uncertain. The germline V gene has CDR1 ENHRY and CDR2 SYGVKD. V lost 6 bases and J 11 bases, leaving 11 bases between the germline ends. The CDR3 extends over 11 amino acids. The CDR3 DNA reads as TGTGCCATCAGAAACACGTGGCAGCAGTTCTTC. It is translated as CAIRNTWQQFF.

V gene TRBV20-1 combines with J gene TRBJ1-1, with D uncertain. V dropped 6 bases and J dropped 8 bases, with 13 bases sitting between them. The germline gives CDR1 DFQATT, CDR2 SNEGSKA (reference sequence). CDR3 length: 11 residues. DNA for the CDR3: TGCAGTGCGTACGGGAACGGGGAAGCTTTCTTT. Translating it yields CSAYGNGEAFF.

CDR3 coding DNA: TGTGCCAGCAGCCAGGGGGCCAATAATTCACCCCTCCACTTT. As protein: CASSQGANNSPLHF. V and J are TRBV6-5 and TRBJ1-6; TRBD1 agrees at 8 bases. Germline CDR1 reads MNHEY; CDR2 reads SVGAGI. Trimming cost V 6 bases and J 5 bases; bases outside gene matches: 3. This CDR3 has 14 amino acids.

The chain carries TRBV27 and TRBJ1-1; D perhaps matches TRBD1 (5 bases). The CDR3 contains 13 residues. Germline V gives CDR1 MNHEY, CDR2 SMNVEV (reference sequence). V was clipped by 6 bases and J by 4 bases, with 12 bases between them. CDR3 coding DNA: TGTGCCAGCAGGCTGGGGGGGGGCACTGAAGCTTTCTTT. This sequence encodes CASRLGGGTEAFF.

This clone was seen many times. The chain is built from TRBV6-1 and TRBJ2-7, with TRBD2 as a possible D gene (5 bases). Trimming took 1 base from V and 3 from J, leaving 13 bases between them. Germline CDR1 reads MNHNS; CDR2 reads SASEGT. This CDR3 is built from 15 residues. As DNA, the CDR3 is TGTGCCAGCAGTGAAGGGCAGGAAGGGAGCTACGAGCAGTACTTC. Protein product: CASSEGQEGSYEQYF.

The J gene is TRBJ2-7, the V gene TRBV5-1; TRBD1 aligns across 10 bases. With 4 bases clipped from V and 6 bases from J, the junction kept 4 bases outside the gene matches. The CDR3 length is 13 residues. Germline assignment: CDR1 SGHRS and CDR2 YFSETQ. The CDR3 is CASSQGQGGEQYF. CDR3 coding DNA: TGCGCCAGCAGCCAAGGACAGGGGGGCGAGCAGTACTTC.

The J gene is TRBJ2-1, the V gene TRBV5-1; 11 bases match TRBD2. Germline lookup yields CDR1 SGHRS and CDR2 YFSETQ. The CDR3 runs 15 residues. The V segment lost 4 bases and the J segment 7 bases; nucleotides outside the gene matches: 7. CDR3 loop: CASSPLAGGRNEQFF. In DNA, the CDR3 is TGCGCCAGCAGCCCTTTAGCGGGAGGGAGGAATGAGCAGTTCTTC.

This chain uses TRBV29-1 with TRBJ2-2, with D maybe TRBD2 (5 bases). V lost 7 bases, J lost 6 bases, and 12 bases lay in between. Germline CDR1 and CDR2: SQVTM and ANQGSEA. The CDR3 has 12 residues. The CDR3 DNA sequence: TGCAGCGCAAAGGGAGCCGCCGGGGAGCTGTTTTTT. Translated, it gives CSAKGAAGELFF.

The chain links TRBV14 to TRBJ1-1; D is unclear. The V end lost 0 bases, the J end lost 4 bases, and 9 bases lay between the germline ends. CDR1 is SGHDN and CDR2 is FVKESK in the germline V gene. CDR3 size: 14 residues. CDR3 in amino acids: CASSQELPGTEAFF. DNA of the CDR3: TGTGCCAGCAGCCAAGAGCTTCCCGGCACTGAAGCTTTCTTT.

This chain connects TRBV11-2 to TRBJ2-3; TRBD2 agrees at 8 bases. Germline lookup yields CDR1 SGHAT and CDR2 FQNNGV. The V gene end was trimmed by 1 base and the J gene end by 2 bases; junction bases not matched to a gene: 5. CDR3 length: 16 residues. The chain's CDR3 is CASSLVAGLFTDTQYF. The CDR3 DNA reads TGTGCCAGCAGCTTAGTAGCGGGGTTATTCACAGATACGCAGTATTTT.

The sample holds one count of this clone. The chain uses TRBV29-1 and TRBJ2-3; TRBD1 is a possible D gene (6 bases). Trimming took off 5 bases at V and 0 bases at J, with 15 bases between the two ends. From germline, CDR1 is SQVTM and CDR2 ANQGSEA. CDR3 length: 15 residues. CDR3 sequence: CSVKGQPSSTDTQYF. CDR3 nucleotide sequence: TGCAGCGTTAAAGGACAGCCTTCTAGCACAGATACGCAGTATTTT.

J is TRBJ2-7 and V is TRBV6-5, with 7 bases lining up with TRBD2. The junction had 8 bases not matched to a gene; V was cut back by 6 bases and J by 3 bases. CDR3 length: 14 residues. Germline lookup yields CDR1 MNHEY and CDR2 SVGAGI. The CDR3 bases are TGTGCCAGCAGAAAAGCGGGGTTAAACTACGAGCAGTACTTC. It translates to CASRKAGLNYEQYF.

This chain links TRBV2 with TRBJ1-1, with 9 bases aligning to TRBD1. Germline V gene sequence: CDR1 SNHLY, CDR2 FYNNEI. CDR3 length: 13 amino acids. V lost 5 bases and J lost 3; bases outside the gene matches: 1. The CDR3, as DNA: TGTGCCAGCAGTTGGACAGGGGACACTGAAGCTTTCTTT. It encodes CASSWTGDTEAFF.

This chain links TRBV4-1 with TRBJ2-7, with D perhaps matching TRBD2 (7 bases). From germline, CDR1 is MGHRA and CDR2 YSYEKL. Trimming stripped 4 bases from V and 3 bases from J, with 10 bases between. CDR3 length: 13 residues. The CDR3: CASSRGGSYEQYF. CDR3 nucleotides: TGCGCCAGCAGCCGCGGGGGCAGCTACGAGCAGTACTTC.

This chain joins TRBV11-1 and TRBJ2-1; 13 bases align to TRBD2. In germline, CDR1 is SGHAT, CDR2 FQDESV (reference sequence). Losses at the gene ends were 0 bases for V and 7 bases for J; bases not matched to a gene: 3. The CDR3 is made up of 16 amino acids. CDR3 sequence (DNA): TGTGCCAGCAGCTTAGCGTTGACTAGCGGGAGGAATGAGCAGTTCTTC. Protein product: CASSLALTSGRNEQFF.

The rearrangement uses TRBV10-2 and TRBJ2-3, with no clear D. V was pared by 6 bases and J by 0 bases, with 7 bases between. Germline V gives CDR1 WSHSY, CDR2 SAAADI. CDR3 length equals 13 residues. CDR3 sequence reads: CASRADSTDTQYF. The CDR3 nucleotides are TGCGCCAGCAGAGCTGATAGCACAGATACGCAGTATTTT.

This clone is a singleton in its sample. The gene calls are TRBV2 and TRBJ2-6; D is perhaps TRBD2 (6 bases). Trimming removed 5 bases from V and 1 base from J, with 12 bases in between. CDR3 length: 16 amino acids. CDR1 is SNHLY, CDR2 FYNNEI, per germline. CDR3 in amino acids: CASSKERGSGANVLTF. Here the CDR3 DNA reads TGTGCCAGCAGTAAAGAACGGGGGTCTGGGGCCAACGTCCTGACTTTC.

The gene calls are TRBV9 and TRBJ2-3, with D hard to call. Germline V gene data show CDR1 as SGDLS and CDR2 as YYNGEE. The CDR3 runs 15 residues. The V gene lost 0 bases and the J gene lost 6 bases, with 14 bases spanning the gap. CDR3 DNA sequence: TGTGCCAGCAGCGTAGCTCCTGGAGTTTTGGATACGCAGTATTTT. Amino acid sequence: CASSVAPGVLDTQYF.

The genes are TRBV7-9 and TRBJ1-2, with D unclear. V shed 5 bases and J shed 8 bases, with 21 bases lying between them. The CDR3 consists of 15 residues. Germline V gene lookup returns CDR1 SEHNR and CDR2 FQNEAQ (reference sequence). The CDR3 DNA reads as TGTGCCAGCAGCCCAACCCCCGCGGGAGGAGGCGGCTACACCTTC. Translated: CASSPTPAGGGGYTF.

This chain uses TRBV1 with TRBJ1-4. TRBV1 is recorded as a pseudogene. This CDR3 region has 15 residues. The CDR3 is CTSSHSARRVEKLFF. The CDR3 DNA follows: TGCACCAGCAGCCATTCCGCCAGACGGGTTGAAAAACTGTTTTTT.

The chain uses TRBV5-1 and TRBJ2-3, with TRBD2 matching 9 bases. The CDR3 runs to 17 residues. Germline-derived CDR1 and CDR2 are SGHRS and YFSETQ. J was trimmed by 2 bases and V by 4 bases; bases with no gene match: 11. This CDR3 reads CASSPSSGGGATDTQYF. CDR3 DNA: TGCGCCAGCAGCCCCAGCTCTGGCGGGGGGGCCACAGATACGCAGTATTTT.

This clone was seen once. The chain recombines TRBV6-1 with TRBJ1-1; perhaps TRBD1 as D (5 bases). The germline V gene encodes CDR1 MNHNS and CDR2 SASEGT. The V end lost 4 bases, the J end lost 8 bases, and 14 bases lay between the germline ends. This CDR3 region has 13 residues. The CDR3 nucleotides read TGTGCCAGCAGTGGGACGGGGGTCAGAGAAGCTTTCTTT. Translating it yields CASSGTGVREAFF.

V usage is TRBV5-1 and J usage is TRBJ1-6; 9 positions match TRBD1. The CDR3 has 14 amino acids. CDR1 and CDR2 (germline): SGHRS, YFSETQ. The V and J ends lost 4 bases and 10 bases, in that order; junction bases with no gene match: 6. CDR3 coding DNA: TGCGCCAGCAGCCCGGGACAGGGCAGGTCACCCCTCCACTTT. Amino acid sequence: CASSPGQGRSPLHF.

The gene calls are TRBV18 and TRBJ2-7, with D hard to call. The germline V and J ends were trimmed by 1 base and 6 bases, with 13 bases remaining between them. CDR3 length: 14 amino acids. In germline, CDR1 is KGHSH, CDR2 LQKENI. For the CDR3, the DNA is TGTGCCAGCTCACCACGGGCCTTCGAAGGCGAGCAGTACTTC. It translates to CASSPRAFEGEQYF.

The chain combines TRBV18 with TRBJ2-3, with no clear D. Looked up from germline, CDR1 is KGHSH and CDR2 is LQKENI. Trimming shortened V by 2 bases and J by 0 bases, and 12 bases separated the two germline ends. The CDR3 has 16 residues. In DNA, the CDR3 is TGTGCCAGCTCACCATTCACGTTAACTAGCACAGATACGCAGTATTTT. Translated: CASSPFTLTSTDTQYF. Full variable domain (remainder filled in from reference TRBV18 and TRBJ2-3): NAGVMQNPRHLVRRRGQEARLRCSPMKGHSHVYWYRQLPEEGLKFMVYLQKENIIDESGMPKERFSAEFPKEGPSILRIQQVVRGDSAAYFCASSPFTLTSTDTQYFGPGTRLTVL.

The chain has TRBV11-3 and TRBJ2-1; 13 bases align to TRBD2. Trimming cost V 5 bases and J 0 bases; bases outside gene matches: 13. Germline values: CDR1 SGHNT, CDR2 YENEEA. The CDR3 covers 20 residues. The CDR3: CASSPPSPTSGRGSYNEQFF. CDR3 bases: TGTGCCAGCAGCCCCCCCTCCCCTACTAGCGGGAGGGGCTCCTACAATGAGCAGTTCTTC.

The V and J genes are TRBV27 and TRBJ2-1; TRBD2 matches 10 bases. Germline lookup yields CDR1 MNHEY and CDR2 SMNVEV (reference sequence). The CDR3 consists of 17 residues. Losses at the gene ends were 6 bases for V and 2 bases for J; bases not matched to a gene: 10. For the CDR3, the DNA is TGTGCCAGCAGCAGACTAAGCGGGGGGGTAACCTACAATGAGCAGTTCTTC. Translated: CASSRLSGGVTYNEQFF.

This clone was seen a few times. CDR3 sequence reads: CAWSRTGGDDEQFF. The CDR3 coding sequence is TGTGCCTGGAGCCGGACAGGGGGGGACGATGAGCAGTTCTTC. This chain connects TRBV30 to TRBJ2-1; 10 nucleotides agree with TRBD1. This CDR3 has 14 residues. Per germline, CDR1 GTSNPN and CDR2 SVGIG (reference sequence). J gave up 8 bases and V 3 bases, and 7 bases lay outside the gene matches.

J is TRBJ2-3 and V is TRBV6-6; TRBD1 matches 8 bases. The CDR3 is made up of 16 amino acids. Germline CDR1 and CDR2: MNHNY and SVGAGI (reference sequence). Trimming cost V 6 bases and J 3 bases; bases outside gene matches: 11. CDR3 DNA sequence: TGTGCCAGCAGATCCAGGACAGGGCGGGGAACAGATACGCAGTATTTT. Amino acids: CASRSRTGRGTDTQYF.

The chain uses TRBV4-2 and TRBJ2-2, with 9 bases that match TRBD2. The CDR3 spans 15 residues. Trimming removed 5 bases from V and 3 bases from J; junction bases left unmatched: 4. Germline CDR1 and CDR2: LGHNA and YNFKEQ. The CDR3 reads CASSFSGSDTGELFF. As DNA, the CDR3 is TGTGCCAGCAGCTTTAGCGGGAGTGACACCGGGGAGCTGTTTTTT.